This TCR beta chain is drawn from a study of beta chain features in type 1 diabetes. V lost 5 bases to trimming and J lost 2 bases, with 9 bases between them. The CDR3 loop spans 13 amino acids. The germline CDR1 and CDR2 sequences are SGHTA and FQGTGA. All of the isolated RNA was reverse transcribed, so expressed TCRB transcripts were sequenced. Measured with immunoSEQ multiplex PCR; TCRdb has only the in-frame clones, and not every one. This repertoire shows approximately 250,000 clones, 11% found once; its top ten account for about 0.018%. General study results and limits: The naive, central memory and Treg TCRB repertoires showed an apparent similarity that was greater among patients than among healthy donors. Shortening that was moderate but significant affected the TCRB CDR3s of Type 1 diabetes patients in all four CD4+ subsets. Sequencing from cDNA could over-represent high-TCR-expressing cells.

Note on this clone: Antigen specificity is unknown.

It was one heparinised blood draw, averaging around 120 mL, that each donor gave. A sort by CD45RO/CCR7/CD25/CD127/CD95/CD27 yielded CD4+ naive, central memory, regulatory and stem cell-like memory cells. The sample was naive CD4+ T cells from blood. The source is a man aged 25 to 45 with type 1 diabetes. The chain is built from TRBV7-3 and TRBJ1-1; no definite D call. CDR3 DNA sequence: TGTGCCAGCAGCCCACAACCAAACACTGAAGCTTTCTTT. Translated: CASSPQPNTEAFF.